Sequencing of this T cell receptor (beta chain) was carried out in a study of molecular identifiers for immune sequencing clone quantification. From the PCR reads, TCRdb called clonotypes with MiXCR, one entry per CDR3 protein. In the table there are 70,000 to 95,000 distinct CDR3 sequences, around 19% of which are singletons. Sorting selected naive CD8 T cells with a CD8+CD4-CCR7+CD45RA+ phenotype. This clonotype was seen ten or more times. The length of the CDR3 is 14 residues. The germline CDR1 and CDR2 sequences are GTSNPN and SVGIG (reference sequence). The junction had 2 bases not matched to a gene; V was cut back by 0 bases and J by 4 bases.

The chain links TRBV30 to TRBJ2-1; 8 nucleotides match TRBD2. This clonotype was obtained from a human donor in good health. Some libraries in this study had Jurkat cell RNA spiked in. Sequencing used naive CD8+ T cells from blood, with Jurkat cell RNA spiked in. Subset described: FACS-sorted CD8+CD4-CCR7+CD45RA+ naive T cells. The CDR3 here is CAWSVGGRYNEQFF. In DNA form, the CDR3 reads TGTGCCTGGAGTGTAGGCGGGAGGTACAATGAGCAGTTCTTC.